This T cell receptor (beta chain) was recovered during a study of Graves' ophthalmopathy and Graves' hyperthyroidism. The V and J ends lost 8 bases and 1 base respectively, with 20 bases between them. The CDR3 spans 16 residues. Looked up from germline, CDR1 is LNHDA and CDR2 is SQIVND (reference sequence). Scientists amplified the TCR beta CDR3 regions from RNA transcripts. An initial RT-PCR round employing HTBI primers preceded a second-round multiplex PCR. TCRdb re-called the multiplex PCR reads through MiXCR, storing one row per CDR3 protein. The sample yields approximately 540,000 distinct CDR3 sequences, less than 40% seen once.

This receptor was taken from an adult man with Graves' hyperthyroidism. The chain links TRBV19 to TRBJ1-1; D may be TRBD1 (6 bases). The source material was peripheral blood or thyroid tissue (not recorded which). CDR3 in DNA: TGTGCCAGTTCGACAGGCCCTCGGACCGAGAACACTGAAGCTTTCTTT. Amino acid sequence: CASSTGPRTENTEAFF. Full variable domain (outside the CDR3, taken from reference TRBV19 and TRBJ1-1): DGGITQSPKYLFRKEGQNVTLSCEQNLNHDAMYWYRQDPGQGLRLIYYSQIVNDFQKGDIAEGYSVSREKKESFPLTVTSAQKNPTAFYLCASSTGPRTENTEAFFGQGTRLTVV.